This TCR beta chain appears in the sequencing data of a study of blood T cells in healthy people across ages. V was trimmed by 0 bases and J by 5 bases, leaving 11 bases between them. The CDR3 runs to 15 residues. Germline V gene lookup returns CDR1 LGHDT and CDR2 YNNKEL (reference sequence). General study findings and limits: Leaving the PBMCs unsorted stopped any conclusive comparison of naive versus antigen-experienced cells. Shifts in expanded clonotypes may have been confounded by donor CMV status, which was unknown. Both higher diversity and more naive CD4+ cells marked long-lived donors when set against aged donors.

It was with a sample-barcoded 5' primer and a J-beta primer mix that a second PCR of about 6 to 12 cycles was run. TCRdb processed the 5' RACE reads anew with MiXCR; each CDR3 protein has one entry. Seen here are 650,000 to 950,000 distinct CDR3 sequences, around 42% observed once, and the top ten hold about a fifth. Regarding this clonotype: Its antigen is still unknown.

This receptor was obtained from a man aged 60 to 75 in good health. The sequenced material came from blood. The chain employs TRBV3-1 and TRBJ1-5; TRBD1 might be the D (5 bases). CDR3 in amino acids: CASSQDGAGHQPQHF. Written as DNA, the CDR3 is TGTGCCAGCAGCCAAGATGGGGCAGGCCATCAGCCCCAGCATTTT.